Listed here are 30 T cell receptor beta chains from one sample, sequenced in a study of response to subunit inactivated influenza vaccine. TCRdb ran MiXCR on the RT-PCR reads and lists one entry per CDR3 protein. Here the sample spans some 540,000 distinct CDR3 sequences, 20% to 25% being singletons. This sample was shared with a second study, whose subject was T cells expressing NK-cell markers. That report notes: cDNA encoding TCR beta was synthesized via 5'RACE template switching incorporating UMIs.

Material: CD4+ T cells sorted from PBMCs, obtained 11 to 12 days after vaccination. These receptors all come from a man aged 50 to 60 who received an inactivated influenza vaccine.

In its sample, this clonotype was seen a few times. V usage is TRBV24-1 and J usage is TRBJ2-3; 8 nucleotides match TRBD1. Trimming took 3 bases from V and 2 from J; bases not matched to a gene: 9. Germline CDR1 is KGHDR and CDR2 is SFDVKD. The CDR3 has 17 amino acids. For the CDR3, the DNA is TGTGCCACCAGTGATCGACAGGGGAGTCGAGACACAGATACGCAGTATTTT. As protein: CATSDRQGSRDTDTQYF.

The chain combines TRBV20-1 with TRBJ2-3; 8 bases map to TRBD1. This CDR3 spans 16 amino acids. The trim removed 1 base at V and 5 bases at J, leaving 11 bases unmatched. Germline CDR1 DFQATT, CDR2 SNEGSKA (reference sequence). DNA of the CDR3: TGCAGTGCTAGAGGATTGGACAGGGTGGATGGAGATACGCAGTATTTT. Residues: CSARGLDRVDGDTQYF.

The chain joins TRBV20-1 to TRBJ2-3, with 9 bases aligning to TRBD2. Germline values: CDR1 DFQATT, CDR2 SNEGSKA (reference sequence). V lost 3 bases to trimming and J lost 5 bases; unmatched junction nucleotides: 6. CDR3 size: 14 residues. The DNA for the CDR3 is TGCAGTGCTAGGGTTGGGACTAGCCGAGATACGCAGTATTTT. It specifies CSARVGTSRDTQYF.

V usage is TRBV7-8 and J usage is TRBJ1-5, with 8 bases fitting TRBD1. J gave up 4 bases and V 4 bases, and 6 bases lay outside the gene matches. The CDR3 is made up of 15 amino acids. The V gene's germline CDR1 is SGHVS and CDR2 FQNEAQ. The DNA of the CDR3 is TGTGCCAGCAGCTCTACAGGGGACAGGAATCAGCCCCAGCATTTT. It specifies CASSSTGDRNQPQHF.

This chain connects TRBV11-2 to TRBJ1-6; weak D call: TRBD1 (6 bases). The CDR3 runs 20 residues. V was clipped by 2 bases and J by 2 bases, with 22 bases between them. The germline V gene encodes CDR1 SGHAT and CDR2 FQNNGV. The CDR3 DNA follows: TGTGCCAGCAGCTTACCCACCGGAGGGGGGGAGGGAACCTATAATTCACCCCTCCACTTT. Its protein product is CASSLPTGGGEGTYNSPLHF.

The CDR3, as DNA: TGTGCCACCAGTGATCCCCCTCCGACCGGGGAGCTGTTTTTT. Translating gives CATSDPPPTGELFF. The chain uses TRBV24-1 and TRBJ2-2; D uncertain. V was trimmed by 3 bases and J by 5 bases, leaving 9 bases between them. Germline V gene sequence: CDR1 KGHDR, CDR2 SFDVKD. The CDR3 spans 14 residues.

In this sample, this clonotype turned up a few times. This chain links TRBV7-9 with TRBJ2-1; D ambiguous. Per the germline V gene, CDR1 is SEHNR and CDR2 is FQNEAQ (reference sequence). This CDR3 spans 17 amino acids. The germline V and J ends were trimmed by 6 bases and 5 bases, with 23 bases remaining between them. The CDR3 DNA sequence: TGTGCCAGCAGTCCCCCCATCCGGGCTCCGGGCCACAATGAGCAGTTCTTC. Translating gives CASSPPIRAPGHNEQFF.

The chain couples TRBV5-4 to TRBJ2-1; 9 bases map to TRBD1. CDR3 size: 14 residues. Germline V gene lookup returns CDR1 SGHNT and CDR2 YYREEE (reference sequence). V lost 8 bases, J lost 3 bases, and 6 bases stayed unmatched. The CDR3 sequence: CARDRGPLYNEQFF. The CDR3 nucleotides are TGTGCCAGGGACAGGGGTCCGCTCTACAATGAGCAGTTCTTC.

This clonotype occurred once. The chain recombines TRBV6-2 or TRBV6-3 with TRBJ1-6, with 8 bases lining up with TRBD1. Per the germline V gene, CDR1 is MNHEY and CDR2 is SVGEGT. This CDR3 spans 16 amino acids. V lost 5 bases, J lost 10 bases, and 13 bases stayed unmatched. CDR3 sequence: CASSASGGAVWSPLHF. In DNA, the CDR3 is TGTGCCAGCAGTGCCTCAGGGGGCGCGGTGTGGTCACCCCTCCACTTT.

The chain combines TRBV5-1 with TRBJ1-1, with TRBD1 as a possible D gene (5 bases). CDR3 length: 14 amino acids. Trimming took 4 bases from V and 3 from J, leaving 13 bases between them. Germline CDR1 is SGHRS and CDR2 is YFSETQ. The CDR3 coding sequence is TGCGCCAGCAGCCCCCCGGGACGCTACACTGAAGCTTTCTTT. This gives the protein CASSPPGRYTEAFF.

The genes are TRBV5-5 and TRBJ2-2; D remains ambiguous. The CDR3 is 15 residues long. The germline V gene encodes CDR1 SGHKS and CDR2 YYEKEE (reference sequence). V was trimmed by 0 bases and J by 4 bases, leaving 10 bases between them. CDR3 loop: CASSLVIGSTGELFF. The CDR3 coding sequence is TGTGCCAGCAGCTTGGTCATAGGGTCCACCGGGGAGCTGTTTTTT. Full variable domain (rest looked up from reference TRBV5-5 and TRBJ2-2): DAGVTQSPTHLIKTRGQQVTLRCSPISGHKSVSWYQQVLGQGPQFIFQYYEKEERGRGNFPDRFSARQFPNYSSELNVNALLLGDSALYLCASSLVIGSTGELFFGEGSRLTVL.

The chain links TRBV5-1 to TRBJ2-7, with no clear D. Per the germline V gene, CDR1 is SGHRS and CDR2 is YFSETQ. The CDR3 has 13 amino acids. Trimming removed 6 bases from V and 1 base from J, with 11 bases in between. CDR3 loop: CASTKTNSYEQYF. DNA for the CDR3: TGCGCCAGCACTAAAACAAATTCCTACGAGCAGTACTTC.

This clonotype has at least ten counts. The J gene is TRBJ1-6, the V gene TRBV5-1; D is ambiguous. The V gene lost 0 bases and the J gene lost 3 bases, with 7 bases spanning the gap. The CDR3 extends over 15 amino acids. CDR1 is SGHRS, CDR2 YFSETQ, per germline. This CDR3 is CASSLEFHYNSPLHF. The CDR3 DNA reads TGCGCCAGCAGCTTGGAATTCCACTATAATTCACCCCTCCACTTT.

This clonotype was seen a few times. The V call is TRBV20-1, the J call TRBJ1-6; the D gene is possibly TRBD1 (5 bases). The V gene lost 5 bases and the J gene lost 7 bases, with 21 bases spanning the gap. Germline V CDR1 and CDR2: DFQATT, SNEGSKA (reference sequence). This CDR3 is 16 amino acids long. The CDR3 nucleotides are TGCAGTGCTGGCAACATGGGGGGGACTTGGAATTCACCCCTCCACTTT. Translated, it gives CSAGNMGGTWNSPLHF.

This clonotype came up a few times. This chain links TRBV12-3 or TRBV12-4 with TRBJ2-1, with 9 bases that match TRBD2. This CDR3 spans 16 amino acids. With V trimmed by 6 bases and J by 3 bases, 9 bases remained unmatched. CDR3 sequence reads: CASSSEGLAGYNEQFF. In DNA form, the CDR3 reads TGTGCCAGCAGCTCCGAGGGACTAGCCGGCTACAATGAGCAGTTCTTC.

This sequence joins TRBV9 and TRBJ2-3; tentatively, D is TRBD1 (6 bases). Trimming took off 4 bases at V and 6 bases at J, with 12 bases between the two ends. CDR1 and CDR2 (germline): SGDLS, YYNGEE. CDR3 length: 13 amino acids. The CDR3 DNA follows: TGTGCCAGCAGCTCAGGGGCGGTGGATACGCAGTATTTT. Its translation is CASSSGAVDTQYF.

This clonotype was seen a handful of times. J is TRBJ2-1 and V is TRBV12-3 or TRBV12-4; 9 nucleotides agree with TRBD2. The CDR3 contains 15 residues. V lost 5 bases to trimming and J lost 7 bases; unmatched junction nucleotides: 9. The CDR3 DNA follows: TGTGCCAGCAGTGAGCGGGGGGTGAATCGGAATGAGCAGTTCTTC. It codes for CASSERGVNRNEQFF.

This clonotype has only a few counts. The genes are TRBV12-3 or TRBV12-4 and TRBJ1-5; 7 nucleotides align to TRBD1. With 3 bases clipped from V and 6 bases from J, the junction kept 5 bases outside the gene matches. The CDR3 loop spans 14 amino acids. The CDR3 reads CASSFLTGAQPQHF. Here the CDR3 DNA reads TGTGCCAGCAGTTTTTTAACAGGGGCTCAGCCCCAGCATTTT.

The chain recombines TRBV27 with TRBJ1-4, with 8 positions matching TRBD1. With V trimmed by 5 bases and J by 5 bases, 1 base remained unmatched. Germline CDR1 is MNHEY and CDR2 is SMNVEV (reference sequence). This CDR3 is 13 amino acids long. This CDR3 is CASSDRGNEKLFF. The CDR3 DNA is TGTGCCAGCAGTGACAGGGGAAATGAAAAACTGTTTTTT.

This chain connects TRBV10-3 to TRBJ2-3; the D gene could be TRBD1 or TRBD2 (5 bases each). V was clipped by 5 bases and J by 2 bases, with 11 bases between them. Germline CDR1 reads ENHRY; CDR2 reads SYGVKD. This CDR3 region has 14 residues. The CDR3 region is CAISRWGPTDTQYF. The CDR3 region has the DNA TGTGCCATCAGTAGGTGGGGACCCACAGATACGCAGTATTTT.

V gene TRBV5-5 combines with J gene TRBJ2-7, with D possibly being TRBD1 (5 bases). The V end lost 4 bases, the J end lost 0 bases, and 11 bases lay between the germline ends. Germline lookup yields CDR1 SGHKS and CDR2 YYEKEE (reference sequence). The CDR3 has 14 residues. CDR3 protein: CASSEDNISYEQYF. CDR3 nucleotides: TGTGCCAGCAGCGAGGACAATATCTCCTACGAGCAGTACTTC. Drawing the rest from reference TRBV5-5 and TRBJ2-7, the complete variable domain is DAGVTQSPTHLIKTRGQQVTLRCSPISGHKSVSWYQQVLGQGPQFIFQYYEKEERGRGNFPDRFSARQFPNYSSELNVNALLLGDSALYLCASSEDNISYEQYFGPGTRLTVT.

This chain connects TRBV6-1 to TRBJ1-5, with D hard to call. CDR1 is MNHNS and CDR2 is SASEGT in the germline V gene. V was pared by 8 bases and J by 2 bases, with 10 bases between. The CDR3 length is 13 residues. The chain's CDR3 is CASCRAGNQPQHF. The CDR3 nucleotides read TGTGCCAGCTGTCGGGCGGGCAATCAGCCCCAGCATTTT.

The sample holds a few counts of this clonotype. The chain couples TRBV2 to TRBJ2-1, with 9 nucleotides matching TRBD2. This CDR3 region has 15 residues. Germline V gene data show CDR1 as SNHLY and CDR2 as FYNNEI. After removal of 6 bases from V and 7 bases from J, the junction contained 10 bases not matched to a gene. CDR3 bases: TGTGCCAGCAGCGCTGGACTAGCGTTGGGGAATGAGCAGTTCTTC. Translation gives CASSAGLALGNEQFF. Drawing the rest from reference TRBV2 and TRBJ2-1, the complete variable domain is EPEVTQTPSHQVTQMGQEVILRCVPISNHLYFYWYRQILGQKVEFLVSFYNNEISEKSEIFDDQFSVERPDGSNFTLKIRSTKLEDSAMYFCASSAGLALGNEQFFGPGTRLTVL.

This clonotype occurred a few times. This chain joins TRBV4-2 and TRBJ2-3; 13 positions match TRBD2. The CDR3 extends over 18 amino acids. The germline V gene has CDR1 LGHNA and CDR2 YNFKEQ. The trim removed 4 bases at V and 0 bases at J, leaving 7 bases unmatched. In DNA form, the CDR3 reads TGTGCCAGCAGCCCTCGGACTAGCGGGGGCGTCAGCACAGATACGCAGTATTTT. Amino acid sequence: CASSPRTSGGVSTDTQYF.

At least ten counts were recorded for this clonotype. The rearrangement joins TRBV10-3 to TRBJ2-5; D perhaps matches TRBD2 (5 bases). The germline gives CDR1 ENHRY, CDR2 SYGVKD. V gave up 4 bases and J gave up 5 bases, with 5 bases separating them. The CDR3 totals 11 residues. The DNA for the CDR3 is TGTGCCATCAGTGGAGGGGAGACCCAGTACTTC. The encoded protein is CAISGGETQYF.

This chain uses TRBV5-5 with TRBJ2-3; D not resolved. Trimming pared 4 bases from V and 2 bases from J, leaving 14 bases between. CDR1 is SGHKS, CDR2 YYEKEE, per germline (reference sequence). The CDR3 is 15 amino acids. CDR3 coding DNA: TGTGCCAGCAGCCTCTCGATACGTACCACAGATACGCAGTATTTT. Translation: CASSLSIRTTDTQYF.

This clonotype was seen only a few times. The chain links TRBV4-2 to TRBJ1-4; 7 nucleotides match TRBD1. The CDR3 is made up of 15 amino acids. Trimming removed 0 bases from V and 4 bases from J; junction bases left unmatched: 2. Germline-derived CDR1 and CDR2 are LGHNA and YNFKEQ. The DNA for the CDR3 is TGTGCCAGCAGCCAAGATAGACAGGGTAATGAAAAACTGTTTTTT. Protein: CASSQDRQGNEKLFF.

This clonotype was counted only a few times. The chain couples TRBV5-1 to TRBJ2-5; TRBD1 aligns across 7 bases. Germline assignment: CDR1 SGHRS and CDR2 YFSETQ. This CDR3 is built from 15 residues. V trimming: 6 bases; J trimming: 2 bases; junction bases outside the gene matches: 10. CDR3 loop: CASNKQGQRQETQYF. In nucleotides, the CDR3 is TGCGCCAGCAACAAACAGGGACAGCGACAAGAGACCCAGTACTTC. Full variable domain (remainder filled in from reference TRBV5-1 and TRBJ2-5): KAGVTQTPRYLIKTRGQQVTLSCSPISGHRSVSWYQQTPGQGLQFLFEYFSETQRNKGNFPGRFSGRQFSNSRSEMNVSTLELGDSALYLCASNKQGQRQETQYFGPGTRLLVL.

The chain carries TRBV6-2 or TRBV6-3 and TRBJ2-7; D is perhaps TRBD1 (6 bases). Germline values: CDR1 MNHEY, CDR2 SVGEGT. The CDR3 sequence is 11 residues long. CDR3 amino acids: CAIPRTDEQYF. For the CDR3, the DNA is TGTGCGATACCCCGGACAGACGAGCAGTACTTC.

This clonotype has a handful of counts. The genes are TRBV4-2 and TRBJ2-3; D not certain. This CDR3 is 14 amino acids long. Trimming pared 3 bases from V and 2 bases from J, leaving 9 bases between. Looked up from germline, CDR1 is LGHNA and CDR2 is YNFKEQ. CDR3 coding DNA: TGTGCCAGCAGCCAGCTCCATTTCACAGATACGCAGTATTTT. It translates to CASSQLHFTDTQYF.